A single sample gave rise to the 2 T cell receptor beta chains below, sequenced in a study of human T cells and chemical hapten exposure. Via MiXCR, TCRdb re-called the RACE reads, giving one row per CDR3 protein. Among 60,000 to 70,000 distinct CDR3 sequences listed, over 9.5% were seen once. Time point reported: pre-sensitization, week 0. Specified treatment: therapeutic diphenylcyclopropenone sensitization with weekly scalp DPC. Sequences were derived from whole blood, sampled in connection with sensitization to the hapten diphenylcyclopropenone (DPC). Receptor source: a woman between 50 and 59 years old with alopecia areata. Some clones in this sample may be carry-over from other donors' samples.

In this sample, this clonotype turned up many times. V is TRBV20-1 and J is TRBJ2-1, with D maybe TRBD2 (6 bases). Germline lookup yields CDR1 DFQATT and CDR2 SNEGSKA (reference sequence). The CDR3 is made up of 13 amino acids. The germline V and J ends were trimmed by 3 bases and 5 bases, with 11 bases remaining between them. The CDR3 nucleotides are TGCAGTGCTAGTGGAGGGCCCAACAATGAGCAGTTCTTC. Translating it yields CSASGGPNNEQFF.

This clonotype has only a few counts. The chain recombines TRBV3-1 with TRBJ1-1, with D uncertain. Trimming pared 6 bases from V and 1 base from J, leaving 12 bases between. CDR1 and CDR2 (germline): LGHDT, YNNKEL (reference sequence). CDR3 size: 14 residues. This chain's CDR3 is CASSRSLGNTEAFF. CDR3 nucleotides: TGTGCCAGCAGTCGCTCTTTGGGGAACACTGAAGCTTTCTTT. The full variable domain, its missing parts supplied by reference TRBV3-1 and TRBJ1-1, is DTAVSQTPKYLVTQMGNDKSIKCEQNLGHDTMYWYKQDSKKFLKIMFSYNNKELIINETVPNRFSPKSPDKAHLNLHINSLELGDSAVYFCASSRSLGNTEAFFGQGTRLTVV.